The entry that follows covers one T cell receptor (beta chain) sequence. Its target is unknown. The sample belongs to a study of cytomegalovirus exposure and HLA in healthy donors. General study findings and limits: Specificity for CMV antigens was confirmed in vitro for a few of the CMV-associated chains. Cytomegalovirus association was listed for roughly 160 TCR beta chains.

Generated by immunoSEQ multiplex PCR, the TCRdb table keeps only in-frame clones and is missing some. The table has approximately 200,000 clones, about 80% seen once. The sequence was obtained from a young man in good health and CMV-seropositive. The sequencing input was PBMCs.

CDR3 protein: CASSPGQAGSEQYF. The DNA for the CDR3 is TGTGCCAGCAGCCCAGGACAGGCCGGTAGCGAGCAGTACTTC. The chain carries TRBV7-6 and TRBJ2-7, with 7 bases fitting TRBD1. J gave up 6 bases and V 5 bases, and 10 bases lay outside the gene matches. CDR3 length equals 14 residues. Germline lookup yields CDR1 SGHVS and CDR2 FNYEAQ.